These T cell receptor beta chains were read from a single sample in a study of blood T cell repertoires in COVID-19. The protocol was immunoSEQ multiplex PCR, while the TCRdb copy is restricted to in-frame clones and leaves out a portion. The sample has 140,000 to 150,000 clones; 65% to 85% are singletons. The sequenced material came from peripheral blood. All receptors derive from a man between 60 and 70 years old with active or convalescent COVID-19. The conserved cysteine and the conserved F or W are not part of the CDR3 here. A D gene is named only where the DNA matches it firmly.

V,length,D,J,CDR3
TRBV7-9,12,TRBD1,TRBJ2-5,ASSRGGFLETQY
TRBV28,11,.,TRBJ1-2,ASSLPYLYGYT
TRBV3-1/TRBV3-2,13,.,TRBJ2-3,ASSQQGLGHQTQY
TRBV7-9,12,TRBD2,TRBJ2-3,ASSLREGLDTQY
TRBV6-5,12,.,TRBJ1-6,ASSWDMGRSPLH
TRBV14,14,.,TRBJ2-5,ASSLMGLGRRETQY
TRBV4-2,13,.,TRBJ2-1,ASSQGGHVINEQF
TRBV5-1,15,.,TRBJ1-1,ASTASRGAPGNTEAF
TRBV3-1/TRBV3-2,16,TRBD2,TRBJ2-5,ASSQSGLAGPVQETQY
TRBV6-5,11,.,TRBJ1-4,ASSYRPEEKLF
TRBV19,10,TRBD2,TRBJ2-1,ASSGLDHEQF
TRBV19,11,.,TRBJ1-6,ASSITGRAPLH
TRBV5-1,11,.,TRBJ1-4,ASSPGQNEKLF
TRBV27,15,TRBD1,TRBJ2-7,ASSLSTSDRGSYEQY
TRBV9,13,.,TRBJ1-2,ASSVALAGWRGYT
TRBV7-3,11,.,TRBJ1-1,ASSSNPRTEAF
TRBV11-3,12,.,TRBJ2-3,ASSPRTGTDTQY
TRBV4-1,13,.,TRBJ1-5,ASSQDGGSNQPQH
TRBV28,12,TRBD2,TRBJ2-3,ASSSSGRADTQY
TRBV28,11,.,TRBJ1-2,ASRGHFNYGYT
TRBV25-1,13,TRBD1,TRBJ2-1,ASSEGRGLYNEQF
TRBV3-1/TRBV3-2,13,TRBD1,TRBJ1-1,ASSPGTGVNTEAF
TRBV28,11,.,TRBJ1-2,ASSRVTQKGYT
TRBV29-1,13,TRBD1,TRBJ1-2,SVPTGGLESVGYT
TRBV4-3,14,TRBD1,TRBJ1-5,ASSQDWGQGYQPQH
TRBV6-4,12,.,TRBJ1-1,ASMPTARGTEAF
TRBV20-1,10,.,TRBJ1-4,SASPTLEKLF
TRBV24-1,14,TRBD2,TRBJ2-3,ATSDPLAGVLDTQY
TRBV29-1,13,TRBD2,TRBJ2-3,SVGGLAGRTDTQY
TRBV2,12,TRBD1,TRBJ2-3,ASSQNRGTDTQY
TRBV4-1,15,TRBD1,TRBJ1-1,ASSQVLGSGTANQAF
TRBV7-8,10,.,TRBJ2-7,ASSLIAYEQY
TRBV28,13,TRBD1,TRBJ2-1,ASRTDRFFHNEQF
TRBV5-1,12,TRBD1,TRBJ2-2,ASSYTGGTGELF
TRBV2,12,.,TRBJ2-1,ASSVLRGGNEQF
TRBV18,11,.,TRBJ1-4,ASSRAINEKLF
TRBV7-9,13,TRBD1,TRBJ1-2,ASSSGQGSGYGYT
TRBV6-5,10,.,TRBJ1-1,ASTLVNTEAF
TRBV7-7,13,.,TRBJ2-1,ASSLSRDSYNEQF
TRBV7-2,16,TRBD2,TRBJ2-7,ASSDTSGRFRFSYEQY
TRBV18,13,TRBD1,TRBJ1-2,ASSPGQGAGYGYT
TRBV7-6,11,.,TRBJ1-3,ASSLTAGNTIY
TRBV10-1,12,.,TRBJ2-1,ASNREMKYNEQF
TRBV29-1,12,.,TRBJ1-2,SVEDLLQARGYT
TRBV5-5,12,.,TRBJ1-2,ASRLEGLNYGYT
TRBV6-6,14,TRBD1,TRBJ1-1,ASSRYGTGEGGEAF